These T cell receptor beta chains were read from a single sample in a study of blood T cells in healthy people across ages. Using its own MiXCR run on the 5' RACE reads, TCRdb lists one record per CDR3 protein. The sample contains approximately 850,000 distinct CDR3 sequences, around two fifths of which appear only once. Sequenced: blood. The source of these receptors is a man aged 60 to 75 in good health. The CDR3 runs from the conserved cysteine through the conserved F or W. The order of the fields is clone size, V gene, D gene, J gene, CDR3 protein, CDR3 DNA. D genes are given only for firm matches. Clone size, where shown, is once, few, many, or a class for clones that have expanded.

NA	TRBV6-1	TRBD2	TRBJ2-1	CASSEEASGLYNEQFF	TGTGCCAGCAGTGAGGAAGCTAGCGGACTATACAATGAGCAGTTCTTC
few	TRBV12-3/TRBV12-4	NA	TRBJ2-7	CASSLAGCEQYF	TGTGCCAGCAGTTTAGCCGGGTGCGAGCAGTACTTC
few	TRBV2	NA	TRBJ2-1	CASRGQSSYNEQFF	TGTGCCAGCAGAGGCCAGAGCTCCTACAATGAGCAGTTCTTC
NA	TRBV7-2	NA	TRBJ2-1	CASSFLGGGSYNEQFF	TGTGCCAGCAGTTTCTTGGGAGGGGGCTCCTACAATGAGCAGTTCTTC
NA	TRBV20-1	NA	TRBJ2-5	CSARSVTTGETQYF	TGCAGTGCTAGGTCCGTCACCACTGGGGAGACCCAGTACTTC
NA	TRBV2	NA	TRBJ1-4	CASSPIQGLNEKLFF	TGTGCCAGCAGTCCGATACAGGGACTTAATGAAAAACTGTTTTTT
few	TRBV4-1	TRBD1	TRBJ2-3	CASSHPDRQGADRGTQYF	TGCGCCAGCAGCCACCCCGACCGGCAGGGGGCGGACCGGGGTACGCAGTATTTT
many	TRBV20-1	NA	TRBJ1-5	CSARSSRSSNQPQHF	TGCAGTGCTAGGTCCAGTCGGAGCTCAAATCAGCCCCAGCATTTT
NA	TRBV6-2/TRBV6-3	TRBD1	TRBJ2-5	CASNRNRGRETQYF	TGTGCCAGCAATAGAAACAGGGGGCGAGAGACCCAGTACTTC
NA	TRBV29-1	NA	TRBJ2-6	CSGLDRNSGANVLTF	TGCAGCGGTTTGGACAGAAACTCTGGGGCCAACGTCCTGACTTTC
few	TRBV15	TRBD2	TRBJ2-5	CATSRDFITSGYQETQYF	TGTGCCACCAGCAGAGATTTTATCACTAGCGGGTACCAAGAGACCCAGTACTTC
NA	TRBV3-1	NA	TRBJ1-2	CASSQDRWGNYGYTF	TGTGCCAGCAGCCAAGACAGATGGGGTAACTATGGCTACACCTTC
NA	TRBV28	NA	TRBJ2-1	CASTVGMAPKGQFF	TGTGCCAGCACAGTTGGGATGGCCCCGAAAGGGCAGTTCTTC
NA	TRBV10-2	NA	TRBJ2-5	CASSRRVSETQYF	TGCGCCAGCTCTAGGAGGGTATCAGAGACCCAGTACTTC
NA	TRBV5-1	TRBD2	TRBJ2-7	CASSFLGGKGADEQYF	TGCGCCAGCAGCTTCCTCGGGGGGAAGGGAGCCGACGAGCAGTACTTC
NA	TRBV20-1	NA	TRBJ2-3	CSARGIEGGSTDTQYF	TGCAGTGCTAGAGGGATTGAGGGGGGGAGCACAGATACGCAGTATTTT
NA	TRBV3-1	TRBD1	TRBJ2-7	CASSRSRDRGEQYF	TGTGCCAGCAGCCGAAGCCGGGACAGAGGCGAGCAGTACTTC
NA	TRBV2	TRBD2	TRBJ2-7	CAGTSGTSYEQYF	TGTGCCGGCACTAGCGGGACATCCTACGAGCAGTACTTC
few	TRBV9	TRBD1	TRBJ2-7	CASSKGQGQYYEQYF	TGTGCCAGCAGCAAGGGACAGGGACAATACTACGAGCAGTACTTC
NA	TRBV6-2/TRBV6-3	NA	TRBJ1-4	CASSEGLPEKLFF	TGTGCCAGCAGTGAGGGACTACCCGAAAAACTGTTTTTT
many	TRBV7-2	NA	TRBJ1-6	CASSLGQGGSPLHF	TGTGCCAGCAGCTTGGGCCAGGGAGGATCACCCCTCCACTTT
once	TRBV6-2/TRBV6-3	NA	TRBJ1-2	CASGRAYGYTF	TGTGCCAGCGGAAGGGCGTATGGCTACACCTTC
few	TRBV19	NA	TRBJ2-7	CASRTEHLSYEQYF	TGTGCCAGCAGGACGGAACACCTATCCTACGAGCAGTACTTC
few	TRBV5-1	NA	TRBJ1-1	CASNLEVMNTEAFF	TGCGCCAGCAACCTGGAAGTTATGAACACTGAAGCTTTCTTT
NA	TRBV20-1	NA	TRBJ2-7	CSATGDSRMGDEQYF	TGCAGTGCAACGGGGGATTCGAGAATGGGCGACGAGCAGTACTTC
NA	TRBV4-2	NA	TRBJ1-2	CASSLEPGRTNYGYTF	TGTGCCAGCAGCCTAGAACCGGGACGGACTAACTATGGCTACACCTTC
few	TRBV7-2	TRBD2	TRBJ2-4	CASSPTSVTKNIQYF	TGTGCCAGCAGCCCAACTAGCGTTACCAAAAACATTCAGTACTTC
NA	TRBV29-1	NA	TRBJ1-4	CGVGGGAGEELFF	TGCGGCGTGGGCGGAGGGGCCGGTGAAGAACTGTTTTTT
NA	TRBV11-2	NA	TRBJ1-1	CASAQGLNTEAFF	TGTGCCAGCGCCCAGGGACTGAACACTGAAGCTTTCTTT
NA	TRBV20-1	NA	TRBJ2-5	CSARDPWGTQETQYF	TGCAGTGCTAGAGATCCATGGGGAACGCAAGAGACCCAGTACTTC
NA	TRBV6-5	TRBD1	TRBJ2-5	CASRSTGARETQYF	TGTGCCAGCAGGTCTACAGGGGCGCGGGAGACCCAGTACTTC
NA	TRBV4-3	NA	TRBJ2-3	CASSQVSGVDTQYF	TGCGCCAGCAGCCAAGTTTCTGGAGTAGATACGCAGTATTTT
NA	TRBV29-1	TRBD1	TRBJ2-7	CSVEEGQGSEQYF	TGCAGCGTTGAAGAAGGACAGGGTAGCGAGCAGTACTTC
many	TRBV29-1	NA	TRBJ2-7	CSAGQSSYEQYF	TGCAGCGCAGGACAAAGCTCCTACGAGCAGTACTTC
few	TRBV6-6	TRBD1	TRBJ1-2	CASTADREGGYTF	TGTGCCAGCACCGCCGACAGGGAGGGGGGCTACACCTTC
NA	TRBV4-3	NA	TRBJ1-4	CASSQDRRTVHEKLFF	TGCGCCAGCAGCCAAGATCGTCGGACAGTTCATGAAAAACTGTTTTTT
once	TRBV6-1	NA	TRBJ1-6	CASSAINSPLHF	TGTGCCAGCAGTGCAATTAATTCACCCCTCCACTTT
few	TRBV27	NA	TRBJ1-2	CASSLNRAYGYTF	TGTGCCAGCAGTCTTAACAGGGCCTATGGCTACACCTTC
NA	TRBV10-3	TRBD2	TRBJ2-5	CAITASGGAKETQYF	TGTGCCATCACGGCTAGCGGGGGGGCTAAAGAGACCCAGTACTTC